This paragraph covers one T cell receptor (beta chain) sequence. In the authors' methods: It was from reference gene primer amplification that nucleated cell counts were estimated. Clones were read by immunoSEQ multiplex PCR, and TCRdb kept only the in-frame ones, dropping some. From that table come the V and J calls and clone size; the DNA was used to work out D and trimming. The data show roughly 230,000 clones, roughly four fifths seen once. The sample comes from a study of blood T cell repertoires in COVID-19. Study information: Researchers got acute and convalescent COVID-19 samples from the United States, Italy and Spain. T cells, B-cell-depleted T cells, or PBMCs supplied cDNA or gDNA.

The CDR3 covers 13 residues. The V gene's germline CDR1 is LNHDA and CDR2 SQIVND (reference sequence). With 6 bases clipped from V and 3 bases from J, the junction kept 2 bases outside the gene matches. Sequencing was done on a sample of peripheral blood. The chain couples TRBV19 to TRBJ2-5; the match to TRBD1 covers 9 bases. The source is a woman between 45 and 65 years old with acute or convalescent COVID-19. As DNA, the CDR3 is TGTGCCAGTAGCTGGACAGGGGAAGAGACCCAGTACTTC. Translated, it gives CASSWTGEETQYF. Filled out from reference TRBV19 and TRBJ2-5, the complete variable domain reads DGGITQSPKYLFRKEGQNVTLSCEQNLNHDAMYWYRQDPGQGLRLIYYSQIVNDFQKGDIAEGYSVSREKKESFPLTVTSAQKNPTAFYLCASSWTGEETQYFGPGTRLLVL.